Sequencing of this T cell receptor (beta chain) was carried out in a study of T cell responses to AZD1222 COVID-19 vaccine. Overall study findings and caveats: Regions left unmutated in variants are reportedly the target of nearly half of spike-specific TCRs.

This CDR3 has 15 residues. The germline V gene encodes CDR1 SEHNR and CDR2 FQNEAQ (reference sequence). V shed 5 bases and J 0 bases; nucleotides not matched to a gene: 5. As to this clone: Its matching antigen is unknown.

This table comes from immunoSEQ multiplex PCR, and its TCRdb copy is limited to in-frame clones, with some not included. The sample contains just under 90,000 clones, about 90% of which appear only once. The sequence was collected from an adult in good health. The chain uses TRBV7-9 and TRBJ1-1, with 8 bases aligning to TRBD1. The sample consisted of peripheral blood, taken on day 0 of MenACWY control vaccination. The CDR3 is CASSLGQGMNTEAFF. The CDR3 DNA is TGTGCCAGCAGCCTAGGACAGGGCATGAACACTGAAGCTTTCTTT.